This TCR beta chain was profiled in a study of T cell changes during pregnancy in multiple sclerosis. The CDR3 runs to 11 residues. Trimming cost V 6 bases and J 6 bases, with 8 bases left between them. Germline V gives CDR1 KGHSH, CDR2 LQKENI. Here immunoSEQ multiplex PCR was the method, and the copy in TCRdb shows in-frame clones only, minus some. The sample shows about 43,000 clones, 85% to 90% of them seen only once. This receptor was taken from a female donor in good health, enrolled as a control in a pregnancy study. The sequencing here drew on peripheral blood, taken in the second trimester of pregnancy. This sequence joins TRBV18 and TRBJ1-1; tentative D call: TRBD1 (5 bases). The CDR3 coding sequence is TGTGCCAGCTCCCGGGGGGCTGAAGCTTTCTTT. Amino acids: CASSRGAEAFF.